These 18 T cell receptor beta chains were sequenced from one sample in a study of technical replicates of blood from several donors. Clones were read by immunoSEQ multiplex PCR, and TCRdb kept only the in-frame ones, dropping some. The sample has about 54,000 clones, about 93% seen once. The sample comprised T cells isolated from PBMCs. The receptors here all came from a human donor in good health.

The chain links TRBV7-9 to TRBJ2-1; 14 bases map to TRBD2. With V trimmed by 6 bases and J by 3 bases, 13 bases remained unmatched. CDR1 SEHNR and CDR2 FQNEAQ come from the germline V gene (reference sequence). The CDR3 is made up of 19 amino acids. CDR3: CASRRNRGLAGGYYNEQFF. The DNA of the CDR3 is TGTGCCAGCAGAAGAAACCGCGGACTAGCGGGAGGCTACTACAATGAGCAGTTCTTC.

The genes are TRBV7-8 and TRBJ1-6; TRBD1 is a possible D gene (6 bases). Germline V lookup: CDR1 SGHVS, CDR2 FQNEAQ. Trimming stripped 1 base from V and 7 bases from J, with 11 bases between. The CDR3 totals 15 residues. The CDR3 spells CASSLDGRGNSPLHF. The CDR3, as DNA: TGTGCCAGCAGCTTAGATGGCAGGGGAAATTCACCCCTCCACTTT. The full variable domain, completed using reference TRBV7-8 and TRBJ1-6, is GAGVSQSPRYKVAKRGQDVALRCDPISGHVSLFWYQQALGQGPEFLTYFQNEAQLDKSGLPSDRFFAERPEGSVSTLKIQRTQQEDSAVYLCASSLDGRGNSPLHFGNGTRLTVT.

This clone has just one count. V usage is TRBV5-1 and J usage is TRBJ2-7, with D maybe TRBD1 (7 bases). Per the germline V gene, CDR1 is SGHRS and CDR2 is YFSETQ. The CDR3 totals 14 residues. V lost 6 bases to trimming and J lost 4 bases, with 17 bases between them. This CDR3 reads CASKVTGAGYEQYF. The CDR3 DNA sequence: TGCGCCAGCAAGGTTACAGGGGCGGGATACGAGCAGTACTTC.

This rearrangement joins TRBV12-5 to TRBJ1-1; 7 bases are shared with TRBD1. The junction had 25 bases not matched to a gene; V was cut back by 5 bases and J by 1 base. There are 21 residues in the CDR3. Germline-derived CDR1 and CDR2 are LGHNT and FRNRAP. In DNA, the CDR3 is TGTGCTAGTGGTCTGCCTCCGGGACAGCAACATACCCCACGAGAGAACACTGAAGCTTTCTTT. This translates into CASGLPPGQQHTPRENTEAFF.

V and J are TRBV28 and TRBJ2-1; 11 nucleotides line up with TRBD2. The CDR3 totals 15 residues. The V segment lost 6 bases and the J segment 6 bases; nucleotides outside the gene matches: 7. Germline CDR1 and CDR2: MDHEN and SYDVKM. CDR3 DNA: TGTGCCAGCAGGCTTACTAGCGGGAGTTTCAATGAGCAGTTCTTC. It yields the protein CASRLTSGSFNEQFF.

This sequence joins TRBV5-1 and TRBJ1-1; 9 bases are shared with TRBD1. V lost 3 bases and J lost 5; bases outside the gene matches: 8. The CDR3 is 15 residues long. The germline CDR1 and CDR2 sequences are SGHRS and YFSETQ. The CDR3 loop is CASSYGTGWSTEAFF. In nucleotides, the CDR3 is TGCGCCAGCAGCTATGGGACAGGGTGGAGTACTGAAGCTTTCTTT.

The chain employs TRBV7-9 and TRBJ1-1, with 7 bases fitting TRBD1. The germline CDR1 and CDR2 sequences are SEHNR and FQNEAQ (reference sequence). The junction had 5 bases not matched to a gene; V was cut back by 6 bases and J by 4 bases. This CDR3 is built from 13 residues. Written as DNA, the CDR3 is TGTGCCAGCAGGTCCGGGACAGCCACTGAAGCTTTCTTT. Its protein is CASRSGTATEAFF.

V and J are TRBV7-9 and TRBJ1-4; D perhaps matches TRBD1 (6 bases). Trimming stripped 5 bases from V and 2 bases from J, with 12 bases between. CDR3 length equals 15 residues. CDR1 and CDR2 (germline): SEHNR, FQNEAQ (reference sequence). The CDR3 DNA is TGTGCCAGCAGCCCCAACAGGGAGACTAATGAAAAACTGTTTTTT. This translates into CASSPNRETNEKLFF.

This chain links TRBV14 with TRBJ1-1; D not certain. The CDR3 has 14 amino acids. V lost 1 base, J lost 5 bases, and 11 bases lay in between. CDR1 SGHDN and CDR2 FVKESK come from the germline V gene. CDR3 protein: CASSQGWVRTEAFF. In nucleotides, the CDR3 is TGTGCCAGCAGCCAAGGGTGGGTGAGGACTGAAGCTTTCTTT.

The J gene is TRBJ1-1, the V gene TRBV10-3; 9 bases are shared with TRBD1. CDR1 ENHRY and CDR2 SYGVKD come from the germline V gene. J was trimmed by 4 bases and V by 6 bases; bases with no gene match: 12. The CDR3 covers 16 residues. The CDR3 loop reads CAISPGQGWLGTEAFF. The CDR3 bases are TGTGCCATCAGCCCGGGACAGGGATGGCTAGGCACTGAAGCTTTCTTT.

This clone showed up just once. The chain is built from TRBV11-3 and TRBJ2-3; D is ambiguous. This CDR3 has 14 amino acids. The germline V gene encodes CDR1 SGHNT and CDR2 YENEEA. Trimming shortened V by 5 bases and J by 4 bases, and 13 bases separated the two germline ends. The chain's CDR3 is CASSTTGVADTQYF. Here the CDR3 DNA reads TGTGCCAGCAGCACTACGGGTGTCGCAGATACGCAGTATTTT.

J is TRBJ2-7 and V is TRBV28; 7 bases map to TRBD1. Per germline, CDR1 MDHEN and CDR2 SYDVKM. J gave up 5 bases and V 8 bases, and 12 bases lay outside the gene matches. The CDR3 loop spans 14 amino acids. The CDR3, as DNA: TGTGCCAGCGTTGTCGGGACAGAGAGGGACGAGCAGTACTTC. As protein: CASVVGTERDEQYF.

The chain carries TRBV5-1 and TRBJ2-7; D is possibly TRBD2 (7 bases). Germline lookup yields CDR1 SGHRS and CDR2 YFSETQ. The length of the CDR3 is 14 residues. V was shortened by 3 bases and J by 3 bases, with 13 bases between the two germline ends. The CDR3 coding sequence is TGCGCCAGCAGCTCCGCCGGGGGGCTCTACGAGCAGTACTTC. Encoded protein: CASSSAGGLYEQYF. The whole variable domain, remainder taken from reference TRBV5-1 and TRBJ2-7, is KAGVTQTPRYLIKTRGQQVTLSCSPISGHRSVSWYQQTPGQGLQFLFEYFSETQRNKGNFPGRFSGRQFSNSRSEMNVSTLELGDSALYLCASSSAGGLYEQYFGPGTRLTVT.

The CDR3 loop reads CASSAMGLAGGHKTQYF. CDR3 nucleotides: TGTGCCAGCAGCGCAATGGGACTAGCGGGGGGGCACAAGACCCAGTACTTC. The chain couples TRBV7-8 to TRBJ2-5, with TRBD2 identical over 16 bases. Germline assignment: CDR1 SGHVS and CDR2 FQNEAQ. The CDR3 extends over 17 amino acids. The V and J ends lost 5 bases and 6 bases, in that order; junction bases with no gene match: 9.

The chain couples TRBV9 to TRBJ2-7; the match to TRBD2 covers 13 bases. CDR3 length: 15 residues. The J segment lost 1 base and the V segment lost 4 bases, leaving 2 bases of the junction unmatched. Germline CDR1 SGDLS, CDR2 YYNGEE. The DNA of the CDR3 is TGTGCCAGCAGCACGGGACTAGCGGGGTCCTACGAGCAGTACTTC. Its protein product is CASSTGLAGSYEQYF.

There are a few counts of this clone. The gene calls are TRBV12-5 and TRBJ1-6, with 7 bases matching TRBD1. V lost 5 bases, J lost 0 bases, and 10 bases stayed unmatched. Germline V lookup: CDR1 LGHNT, CDR2 FRNRAP. The CDR3 spans 18 residues. The CDR3 DNA reads as TGTGCTAGTGGTAGAACAGGGGCGACTAGCTCCTATAATTCACCCCTCCACTTT. This encodes CASGRTGATSSYNSPLHF. The full variable domain, completed using reference TRBV12-5 and TRBJ1-6, is DARVTQTPRHKVTEMGQEVTMRCQPILGHNTVFWYRQTMMQGLELLAYFRNRAPLDDSGMPKDRFSAEMPDATLATLKIQPSEPRDSAVYFCASGRTGATSSYNSPLHFGNGTRLTVT.

This clone appeared a single time. The chain carries TRBV7-9 and TRBJ2-1; 9 bases are a match to TRBD1. With 9 bases clipped from V and 8 bases from J, the junction kept 11 bases outside the gene matches. Germline-derived CDR1 and CDR2 are SEHNR and FQNEAQ (reference sequence). The CDR3 extends over 14 amino acids. For the CDR3, the DNA is TGTGCCAGTTCCGGGACAGGGCGAAGTGATGAGCAGTTCTTC. Its translation: CASSGTGRSDEQFF.

In DNA, the CDR3 is TGCGCCAGCAGCGCGGACCCGGGACAGTCAAACACTGAAGCTTTCTTT. Translation: CASSADPGQSNTEAFF. V usage is TRBV5-1 and J usage is TRBJ1-1; 7 nucleotides align to TRBD1. The J segment lost 2 bases and the V segment lost 4 bases, leaving 11 bases of the junction unmatched. Looked up from germline, CDR1 is SGHRS and CDR2 is YFSETQ. The CDR3 is 16 amino acids.